The 7 T cell receptor beta chains below all came from one sample that was sequenced in a study of CD8 T cells in Susac syndrome. RNA amounts of roughly 0.45 to 1 ug underwent reverse transcription with random hexamers. Via MiXCR, TCRdb re-called the immunoSEQ multiplex PCR reads, giving one row per CDR3 protein. The sample shows about 200,000 distinct CDR3 sequences, 90% to 95% of them seen only once. Sequencing was carried out using CD4+ T cells from PBMCs. These receptor sequences come from a human donor in good health.

J is TRBJ2-5 and V is TRBV29-1; TRBD1 matches at 9 bases. With 6 bases clipped from V and 2 bases from J, the junction kept 4 bases outside the gene matches. The CDR3 consists of 13 residues. CDR1 is SQVTM and CDR2 is ANQGSEA in the germline V gene. DNA of the CDR3: TGCAGCGTCGCGGGACAGGGTCAAGAGACCCAGTACTTC. Its translation is CSVAGQGQETQYF.

The chain carries TRBV5-4 and TRBJ2-1, with D possibly being TRBD2 (7 bases). This CDR3 region has 13 residues. In germline, CDR1 is SGHNT, CDR2 YYREEE (reference sequence). The V end was cut by 1 base, the J end by 9 bases, with 11 bases between. The CDR3 DNA is TGTGCCAGCAGCTTGCGGGGGGCGCGTGAGCAGTTCTTC. Encoded protein: CASSLRGAREQFF.

The chain couples TRBV7-9 to TRBJ2-7, with a weak D call TRBD2 (5 bases). Germline V gene sequence: CDR1 SEHNR, CDR2 FQNEAQ (reference sequence). The CDR3 sequence is 14 residues long. Deletions cut 4 bases from V and 4 bases from J, with 14 bases between. CDR3 loop: CASSSGRDLYEQYF. CDR3 DNA: TGTGCCAGCAGCTCTGGCCGGGATCTATACGAGCAGTACTTC.

CDR3 DNA: TGCAGTGCCATAGGTACTTTGTACGAGCAGTACGTC. Translating gives CSAIGTLYEQYV. J is TRBJ2-7 and V is TRBV20-1; D gene ambiguous. With 6 bases removed from V and 4 bases from J, the gap between germline ends came to 13 bases. The CDR3 is 12 amino acids. From germline, CDR1 is DFQATT and CDR2 SNEGSKA (reference sequence).

The gene calls are TRBV27 and TRBJ2-3, with 10 positions matching TRBD2. V lost 3 bases and J lost 2; bases outside the gene matches: 8. Germline CDR1 is MNHEY and CDR2 is SMNVEV (reference sequence). The CDR3 is 17 residues long. The CDR3: CASSFALAGVDTDTQYF. DNA for the CDR3: TGTGCCAGCAGTTTCGCCCTAGCGGGAGTAGACACAGATACGCAGTATTTT.

The V gene is TRBV11-1, the J gene TRBJ2-5; D possibly corresponds to TRBD1 (6 bases). Germline-derived CDR1 and CDR2 are SGHAT and FQDESV (reference sequence). The CDR3 contains 24 residues. Trimming shortened V by 3 bases and J by 2 bases, and 40 bases separated the two germline ends. CDR3 DNA sequence: TGTGCCAGCAGCTTTGGTATGAGCTTATCATTACCACCCTCAACAGGGATCCCGCAAGAGACCCAGTACTTC. It codes for CASSFGMSLSLPPSTGIPQETQYF.

The rearrangement uses TRBV6-1 and TRBJ2-7, with TRBD1 matching 8 bases. The CDR3 loop spans 15 amino acids. V shed 7 bases and J 2 bases; nucleotides not matched to a gene: 10. Germline V gene data show CDR1 as MNHNS and CDR2 as SASEGT. CDR3 DNA sequence: TGTGCCAGCAATGATTATCAACAGGGGGCCTACGAGCAGTACGTC. Protein product: CASNDYQQGAYEQYV.